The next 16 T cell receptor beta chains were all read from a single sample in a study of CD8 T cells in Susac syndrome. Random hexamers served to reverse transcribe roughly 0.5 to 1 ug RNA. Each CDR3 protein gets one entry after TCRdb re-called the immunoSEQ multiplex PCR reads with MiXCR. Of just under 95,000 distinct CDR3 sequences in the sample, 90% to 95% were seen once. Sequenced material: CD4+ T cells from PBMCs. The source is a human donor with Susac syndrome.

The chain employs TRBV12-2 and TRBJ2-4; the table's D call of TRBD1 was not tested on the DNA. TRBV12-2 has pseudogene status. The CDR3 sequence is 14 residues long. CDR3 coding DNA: TGTGCAAGTCGCCCAAGACAGAGCAAAAACATTCAGTACTTC. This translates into CASRPRQSKNIQYF.

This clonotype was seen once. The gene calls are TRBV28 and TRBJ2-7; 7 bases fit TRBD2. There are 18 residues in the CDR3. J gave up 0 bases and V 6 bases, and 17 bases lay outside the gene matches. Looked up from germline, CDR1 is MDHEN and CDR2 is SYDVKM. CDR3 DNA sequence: TGTGCCAGCAGATCCCCGGCGGGGGTCGCGATGAGCTCCTACGAGCAGTACTTC. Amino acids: CASRSPAGVAMSSYEQYF.

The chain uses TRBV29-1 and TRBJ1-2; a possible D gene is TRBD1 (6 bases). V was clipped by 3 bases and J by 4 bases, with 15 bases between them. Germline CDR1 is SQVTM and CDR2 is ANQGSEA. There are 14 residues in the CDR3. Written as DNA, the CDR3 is TGCAGCGTTGAGGGGGGGGGCCCCGGCTATGGCTACACCTTC. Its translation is CSVEGGGPGYGYTF.

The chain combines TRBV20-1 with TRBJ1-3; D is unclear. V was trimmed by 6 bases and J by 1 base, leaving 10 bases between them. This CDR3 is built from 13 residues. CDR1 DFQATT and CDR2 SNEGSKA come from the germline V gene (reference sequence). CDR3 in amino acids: CSARTASGNTIYF. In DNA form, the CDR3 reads TGCAGTGCCCGGACGGCTTCTGGAAACACCATATATTTT.

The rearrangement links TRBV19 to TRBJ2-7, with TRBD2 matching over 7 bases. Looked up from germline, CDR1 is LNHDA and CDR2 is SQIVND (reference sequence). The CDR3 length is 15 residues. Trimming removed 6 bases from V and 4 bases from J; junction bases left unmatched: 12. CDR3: CASSSSQRGRYEQYF. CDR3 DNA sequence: TGTGCCAGTAGCTCATCCCAGCGGGGACGGTACGAGCAGTACTTC.

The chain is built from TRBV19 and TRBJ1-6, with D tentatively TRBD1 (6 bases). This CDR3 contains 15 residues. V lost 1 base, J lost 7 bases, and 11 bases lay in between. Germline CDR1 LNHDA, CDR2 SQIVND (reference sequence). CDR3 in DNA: TGTGCCAGTAGTATAGGACAGGCGAAAAATTCACCCCTCCACTTT. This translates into CASSIGQAKNSPLHF. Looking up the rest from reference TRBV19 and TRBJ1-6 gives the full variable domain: DGGITQSPKYLFRKEGQNVTLSCEQNLNHDAMYWYRQDPGQGLRLIYYSQIVNDFQKGDIAEGYSVSREKKESFPLTVTSAQKNPTAFYLCASSIGQAKNSPLHFGNGTRLTVT.

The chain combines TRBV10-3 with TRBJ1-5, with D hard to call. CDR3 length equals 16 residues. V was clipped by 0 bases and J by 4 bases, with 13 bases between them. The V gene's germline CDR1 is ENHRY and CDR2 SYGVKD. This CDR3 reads CAISESGIGNNQPQHF. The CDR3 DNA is TGTGCCATCAGTGAGTCGGGTATCGGCAATAATCAGCCCCAGCATTTT.

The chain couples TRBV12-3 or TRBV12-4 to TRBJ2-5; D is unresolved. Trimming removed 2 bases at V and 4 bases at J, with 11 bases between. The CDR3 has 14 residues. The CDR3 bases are TGTGCCAGCAGTTTATTCGGGTTGGGAGAGACCCAGTACTTC. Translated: CASSLFGLGETQYF.

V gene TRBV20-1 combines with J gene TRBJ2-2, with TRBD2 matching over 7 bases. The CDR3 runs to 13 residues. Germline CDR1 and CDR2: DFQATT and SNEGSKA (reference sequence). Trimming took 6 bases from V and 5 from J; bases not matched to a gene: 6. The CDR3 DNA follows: TGCAGTGCACAGCGGGGAATTACCGGGGAGCTGTTTTTT. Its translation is CSAQRGITGELFF.

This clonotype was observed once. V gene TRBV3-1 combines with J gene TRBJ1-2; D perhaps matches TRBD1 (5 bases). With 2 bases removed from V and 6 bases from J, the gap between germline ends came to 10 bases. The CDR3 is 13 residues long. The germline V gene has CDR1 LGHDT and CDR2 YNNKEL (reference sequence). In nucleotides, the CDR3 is TGTGCCAGCAGCCAACGACAGCTTGATGGCTACACCTTC. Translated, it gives CASSQRQLDGYTF.

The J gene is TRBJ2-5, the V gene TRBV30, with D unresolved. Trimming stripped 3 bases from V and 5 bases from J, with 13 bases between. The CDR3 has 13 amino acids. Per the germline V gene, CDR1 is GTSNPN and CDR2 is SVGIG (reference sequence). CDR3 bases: TGTGCCTGGAGGGCCGGTCCGTTGGAGACCCAGTACTTC. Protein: CAWRAGPLETQYF. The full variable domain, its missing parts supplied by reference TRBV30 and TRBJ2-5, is SQTIHQWPATLVQPVGSPLSLECTVEGTSNPNLYWYRQAAGRGLQLLFYSVGIGQISSEVPQNLSASRPQDRQFILSSKKLLLSDSGFYLCAWRAGPLETQYFGPGTRLLVL.

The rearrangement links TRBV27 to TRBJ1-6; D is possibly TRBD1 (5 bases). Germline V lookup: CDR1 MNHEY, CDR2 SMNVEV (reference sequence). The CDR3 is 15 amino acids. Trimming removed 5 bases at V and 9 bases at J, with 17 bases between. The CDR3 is CASSPEGDQGSPLHF. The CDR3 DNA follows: TGTGCCAGCAGTCCTGAGGGAGATCAGGGTTCACCCCTCCACTTT.

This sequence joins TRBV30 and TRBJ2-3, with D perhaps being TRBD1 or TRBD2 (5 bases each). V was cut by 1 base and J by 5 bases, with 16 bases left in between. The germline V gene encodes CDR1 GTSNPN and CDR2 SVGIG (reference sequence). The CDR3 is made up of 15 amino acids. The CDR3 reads CAWSGSEGLLDTQYF. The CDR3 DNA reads TGTGCCTGGAGTGGGTCCGAGGGGCTTCTAGATACGCAGTATTTT.

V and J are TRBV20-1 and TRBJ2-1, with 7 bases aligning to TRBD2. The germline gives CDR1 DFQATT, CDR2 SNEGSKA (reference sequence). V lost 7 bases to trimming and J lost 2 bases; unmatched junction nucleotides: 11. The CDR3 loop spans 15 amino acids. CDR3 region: CSVIAGSGAYNEQFF. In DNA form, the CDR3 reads TGCAGTGTTATCGCTGGGAGCGGGGCCTACAATGAGCAGTTCTTC.

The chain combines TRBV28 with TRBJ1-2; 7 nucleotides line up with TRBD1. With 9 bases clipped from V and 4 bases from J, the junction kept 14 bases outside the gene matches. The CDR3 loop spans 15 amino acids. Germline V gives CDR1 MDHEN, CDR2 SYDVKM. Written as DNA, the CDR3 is TGTGCCAGTCTCCCGGGACAGAAGCTCTCCTATGGCTACACCTTC. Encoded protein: CASLPGQKLSYGYTF.

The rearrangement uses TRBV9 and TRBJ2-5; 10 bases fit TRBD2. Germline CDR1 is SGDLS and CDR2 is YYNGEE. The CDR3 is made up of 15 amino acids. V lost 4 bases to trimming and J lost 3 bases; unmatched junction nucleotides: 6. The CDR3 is CASSTRAGGKETQYF. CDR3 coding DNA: TGTGCCAGCAGCACCCGAGCGGGGGGGAAAGAGACCCAGTACTTC.